One TCR beta chain is described in this entry. Germline V gives CDR1 GTSNPN, CDR2 SVGIG (reference sequence). Trimming cost V 0 bases and J 3 bases, with 14 bases left between them. The CDR3 length is 15 residues. The sample is drawn from a study of blood T cell repertoires in COVID-19. For the study at large: In each case, the material was cDNA or gDNA derived from T cells, B-cell-depleted T cells, or PBMCs.

Per the original methods: Amplification with reference gene primers provided the estimates of nucleated cell counts. The table came from immunoSEQ multiplex PCR; TCRdb's copy has only in-frame clones and leaves some out. V, J and clone size were drawn from that table, and D and trimming were deduced from the DNA. The repertoire includes approximately 180,000 clones, about 91% of them detected once, and roughly 1.4% sits in the top ten. This TCR came from a woman aged 45-59 years with acute or convalescent COVID-19. The J gene is TRBJ1-2, the V gene TRBV30; no firm D call. The sample comprised peripheral blood. CDR3 DNA sequence: TGTGCCTGGAGTGTACGGTGGGGAGGTGACTATGGCTACACCTTC. The encoded protein is CAWSVRWGGDYGYTF.